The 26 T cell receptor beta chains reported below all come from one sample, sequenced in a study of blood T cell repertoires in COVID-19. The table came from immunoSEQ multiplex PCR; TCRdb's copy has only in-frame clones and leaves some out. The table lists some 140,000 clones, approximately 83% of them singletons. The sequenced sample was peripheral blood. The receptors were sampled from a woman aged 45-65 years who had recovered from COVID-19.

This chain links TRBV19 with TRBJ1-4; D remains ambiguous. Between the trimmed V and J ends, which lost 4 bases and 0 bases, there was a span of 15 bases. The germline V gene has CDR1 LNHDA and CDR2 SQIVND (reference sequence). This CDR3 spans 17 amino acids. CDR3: CASSTPQAGATNEKLFF. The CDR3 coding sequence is TGTGCCAGTAGTACCCCTCAGGCCGGGGCAACTAATGAAAAACTGTTTTTT.

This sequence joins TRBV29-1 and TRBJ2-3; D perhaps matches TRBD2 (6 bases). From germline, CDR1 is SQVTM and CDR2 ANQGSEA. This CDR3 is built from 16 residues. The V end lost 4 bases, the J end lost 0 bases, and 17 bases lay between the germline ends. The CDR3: CSVGDLAEGSTDTQYF. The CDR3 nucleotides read TGCAGCGTTGGGGATTTGGCGGAGGGTAGCACAGATACGCAGTATTTT.

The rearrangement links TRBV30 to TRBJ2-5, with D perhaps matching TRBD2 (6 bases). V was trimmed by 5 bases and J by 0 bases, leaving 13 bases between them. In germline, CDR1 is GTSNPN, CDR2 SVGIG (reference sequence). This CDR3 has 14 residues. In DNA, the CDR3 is TGTGCCTGGCTAACACGGGGGTACCAAGAGACCCAGTACTTC. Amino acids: CAWLTRGYQETQYF. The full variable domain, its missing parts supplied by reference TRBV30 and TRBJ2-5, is SQTIHQWPATLVQPVGSPLSLECTVEGTSNPNLYWYRQAAGRGLQLLFYSVGIGQISSEVPQNLSASRPQDRQFILSSKKLLLSDSGFYLCAWLTRGYQETQYFGPGTRLLVL.

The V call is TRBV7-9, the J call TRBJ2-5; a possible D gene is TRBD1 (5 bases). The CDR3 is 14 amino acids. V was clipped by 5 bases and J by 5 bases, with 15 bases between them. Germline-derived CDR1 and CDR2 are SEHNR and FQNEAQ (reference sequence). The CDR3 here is CASSGAGLLETQYF. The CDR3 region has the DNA TGTGCCAGCAGCGGCGCAGGGTTACTGGAGACCCAGTACTTC.

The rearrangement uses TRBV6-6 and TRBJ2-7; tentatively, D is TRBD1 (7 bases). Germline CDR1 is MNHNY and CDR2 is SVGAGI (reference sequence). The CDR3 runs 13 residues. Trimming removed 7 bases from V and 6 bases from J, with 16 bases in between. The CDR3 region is CASNQQGTGEQYF. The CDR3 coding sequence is TGTGCCAGCAACCAACAGGGGACTGGCGAGCAGTACTTC.

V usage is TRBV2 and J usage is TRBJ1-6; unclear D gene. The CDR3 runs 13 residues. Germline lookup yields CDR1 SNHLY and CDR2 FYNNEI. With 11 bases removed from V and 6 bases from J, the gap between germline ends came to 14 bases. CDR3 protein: CAGTREANSPLHF. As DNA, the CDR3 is TGTGCCGGAACAAGGGAGGCTAATTCACCCCTCCACTTT.

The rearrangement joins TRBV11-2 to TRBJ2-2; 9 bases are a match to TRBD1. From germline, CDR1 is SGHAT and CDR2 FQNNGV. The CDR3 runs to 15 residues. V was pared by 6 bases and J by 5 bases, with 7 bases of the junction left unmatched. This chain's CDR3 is CASRPTGGRTGELFF. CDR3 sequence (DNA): TGTGCCAGCAGGCCGACAGGGGGGCGGACCGGGGAGCTGTTTTTT.

The CDR3 region is CASKFGRDTEAFF. CDR3 nucleotide sequence: TGTGCCTCCAAATTTGGGCGAGACACTGAAGCTTTCTTT. This rearrangement joins TRBV6-5 to TRBJ1-1, with D unclear. V lost 11 bases and J 3 bases, leaving 16 bases between the germline ends. This CDR3 comprises 13 residues. Germline V gene sequence: CDR1 MNHEY, CDR2 SVGAGI.

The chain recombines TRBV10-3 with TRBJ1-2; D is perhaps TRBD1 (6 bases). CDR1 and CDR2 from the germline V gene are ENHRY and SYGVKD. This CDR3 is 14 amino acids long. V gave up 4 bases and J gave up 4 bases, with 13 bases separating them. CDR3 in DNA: TGTGCCATCAGTGTGGGGGGGGCCTCCTATGGCTACACCTTC. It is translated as CAISVGGASYGYTF.

The CDR3 region is CASSLSTQLRNTEAFF. DNA for the CDR3: TGTGCCAGCAGTTTATCGACTCAACTGAGGAACACTGAAGCTTTCTTT. V usage is TRBV27 and J usage is TRBJ1-1; D is undetermined. Per germline, CDR1 MNHEY and CDR2 SMNVEV (reference sequence). Trimming shortened V by 0 bases and J by 1 base, and 12 bases separated the two germline ends. The CDR3 extends over 16 amino acids.

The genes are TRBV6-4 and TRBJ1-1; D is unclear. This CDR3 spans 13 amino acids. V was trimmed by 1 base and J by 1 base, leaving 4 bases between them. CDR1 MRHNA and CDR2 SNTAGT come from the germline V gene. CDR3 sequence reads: CASSDLANTEAFF. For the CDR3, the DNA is TGTGCCAGCAGTGACTTGGCGAACACTGAAGCTTTCTTT.

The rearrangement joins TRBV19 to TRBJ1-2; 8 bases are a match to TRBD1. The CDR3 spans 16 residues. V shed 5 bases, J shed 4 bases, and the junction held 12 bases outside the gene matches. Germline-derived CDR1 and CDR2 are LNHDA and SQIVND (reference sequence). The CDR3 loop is CASSAAGQGAIYGYTF. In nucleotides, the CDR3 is TGTGCCAGTAGTGCGGCAGGACAGGGAGCCATCTATGGCTACACCTTC.

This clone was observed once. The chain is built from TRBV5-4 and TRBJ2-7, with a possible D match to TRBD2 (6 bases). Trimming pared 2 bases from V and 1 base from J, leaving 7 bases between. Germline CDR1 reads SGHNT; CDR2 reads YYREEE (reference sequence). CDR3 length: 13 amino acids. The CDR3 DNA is TGTGCCAGCAGCTTCCGGGGGTCCTACGAGCAGTACTTC. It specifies CASSFRGSYEQYF. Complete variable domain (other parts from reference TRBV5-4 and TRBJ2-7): ETGVTQSPTHLIKTRGQQVTLRCSSQSGHNTVSWYQQALGQGPQFIFQYYREEENGRGNFPPRFSGLQFPNYSSELNVNALELDDSALYLCASSFRGSYEQYFGPGTRLTVT.

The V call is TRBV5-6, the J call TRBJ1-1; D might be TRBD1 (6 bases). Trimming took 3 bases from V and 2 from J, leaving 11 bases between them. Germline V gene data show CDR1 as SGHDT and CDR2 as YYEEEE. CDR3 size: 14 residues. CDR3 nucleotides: TGTGCCAGCAGCTCTGGTGGGGGCAACACTGAAGCTTTCTTT. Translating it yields CASSSGGGNTEAFF.

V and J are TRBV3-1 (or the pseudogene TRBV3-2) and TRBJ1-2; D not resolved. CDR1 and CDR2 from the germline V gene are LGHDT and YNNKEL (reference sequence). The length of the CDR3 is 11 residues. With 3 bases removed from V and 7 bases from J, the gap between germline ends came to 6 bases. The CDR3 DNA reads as TGTGCCAGCAGCCATTGGAGTGGCTACACCTTC. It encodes CASSHWSGYTF.

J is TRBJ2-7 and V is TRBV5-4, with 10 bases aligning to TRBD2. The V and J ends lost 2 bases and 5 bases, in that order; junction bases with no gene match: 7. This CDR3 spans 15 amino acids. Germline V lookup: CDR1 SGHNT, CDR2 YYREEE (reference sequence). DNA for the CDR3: TGTGCCAGCAGCTTACCGGGACTAGCGACCCACGAGCAGTACTTC. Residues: CASSLPGLATHEQYF.

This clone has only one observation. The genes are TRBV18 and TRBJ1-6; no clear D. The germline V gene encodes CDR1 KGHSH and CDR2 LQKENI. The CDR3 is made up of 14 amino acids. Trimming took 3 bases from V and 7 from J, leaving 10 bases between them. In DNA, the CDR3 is TGTGCCAGCTCACCCGCTGACATCAATTCACCCCTCCACTTT. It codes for CASSPADINSPLHF.

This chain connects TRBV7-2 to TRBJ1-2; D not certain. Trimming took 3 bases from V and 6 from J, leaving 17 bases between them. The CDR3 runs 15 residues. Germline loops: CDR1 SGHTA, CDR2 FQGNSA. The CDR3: CASSFLSGGTDGYTF. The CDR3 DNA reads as TGTGCCAGCAGCTTCCTTTCCGGAGGTACGGATGGCTACACCTTC.

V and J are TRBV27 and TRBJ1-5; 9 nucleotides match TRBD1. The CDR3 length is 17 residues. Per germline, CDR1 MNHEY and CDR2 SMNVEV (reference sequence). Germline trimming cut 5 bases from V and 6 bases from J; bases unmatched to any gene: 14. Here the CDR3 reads CASSPDGTGLAVQPQHF. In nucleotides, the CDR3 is TGTGCCAGCAGTCCAGACGGGACAGGGCTCGCGGTTCAGCCCCAGCATTTT.

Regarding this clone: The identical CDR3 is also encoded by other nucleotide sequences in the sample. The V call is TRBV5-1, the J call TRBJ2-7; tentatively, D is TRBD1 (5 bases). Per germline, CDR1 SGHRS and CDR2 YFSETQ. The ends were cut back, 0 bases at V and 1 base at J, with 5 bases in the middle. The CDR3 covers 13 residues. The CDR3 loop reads CASSLGQSYEQYF. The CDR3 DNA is TGCGCCAGCAGCTTGGGACAGTCCTACGAGCAGTACTTC.

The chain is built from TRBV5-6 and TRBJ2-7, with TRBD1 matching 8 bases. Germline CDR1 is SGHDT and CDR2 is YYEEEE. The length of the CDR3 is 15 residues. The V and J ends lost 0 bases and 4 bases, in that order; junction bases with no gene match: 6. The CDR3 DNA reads TGTGCCAGCAGCTTGGGACAGGGGTACTCGTACGAGCAGTACTTC. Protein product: CASSLGQGYSYEQYF.

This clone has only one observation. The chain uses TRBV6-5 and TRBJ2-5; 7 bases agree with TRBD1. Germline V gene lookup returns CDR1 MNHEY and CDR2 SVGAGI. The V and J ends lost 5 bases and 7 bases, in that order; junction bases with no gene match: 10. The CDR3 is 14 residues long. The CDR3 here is CASSPDRVVWTQYF. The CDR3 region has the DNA TGTGCCAGCAGTCCCGACAGGGTTGTTTGGACCCAGTACTTC.

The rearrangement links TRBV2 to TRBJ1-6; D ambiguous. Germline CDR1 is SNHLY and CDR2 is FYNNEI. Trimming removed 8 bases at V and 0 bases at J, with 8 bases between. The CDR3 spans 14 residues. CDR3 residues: CASGQSSYNSPLHF. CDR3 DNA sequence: TGTGCCAGCGGGCAGAGCTCCTATAATTCACCCCTCCACTTT. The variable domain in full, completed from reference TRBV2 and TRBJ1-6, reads EPEVTQTPSHQVTQMGQEVILRCVPISNHLYFYWYRQILGQKVEFLVSFYNNEISEKSEIFDDQFSVERPDGSNFTLKIRSTKLEDSAMYFCASGQSSYNSPLHFGNGTRLTVT.

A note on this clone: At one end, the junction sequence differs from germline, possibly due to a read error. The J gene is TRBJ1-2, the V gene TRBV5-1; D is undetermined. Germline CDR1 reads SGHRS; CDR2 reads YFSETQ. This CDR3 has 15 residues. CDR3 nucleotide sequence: TGCGCCAGCAGCTTGGTCGAGTCTAGCCCCTATAGCTACACCTTC. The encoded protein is CASSLVESSPYSYTF.

The CDR3 DNA reads TGTGCCAGCACCAGTGCAGGGCACAATCAGCCCCAGCATTTT. Encoded protein: CASTSAGHNQPQHF. The chain has TRBV19 and TRBJ1-5; D is perhaps TRBD1 (5 bases). CDR1 LNHDA and CDR2 SQIVND come from the germline V gene (reference sequence). V lost 9 bases to trimming and J lost 3 bases, with 15 bases between them. This CDR3 is built from 14 residues.

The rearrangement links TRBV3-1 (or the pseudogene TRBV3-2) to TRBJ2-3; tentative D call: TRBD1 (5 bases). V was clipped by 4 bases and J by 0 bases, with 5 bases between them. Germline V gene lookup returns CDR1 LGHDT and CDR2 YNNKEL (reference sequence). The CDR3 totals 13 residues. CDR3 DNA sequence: TGTGCCAGCAGCCGACAGAGCACAGATACGCAGTATTTT. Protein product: CASSRQSTDTQYF.